This T cell receptor beta chain was observed in a study of shared clonotypes between healthy human individuals. Ten immunoSEQ deep assay plates were used to sequence unsorted PBMC DNA. The assay was immunoSEQ multiplex PCR, and TCRdb's table has in-frame clones only and misses some. The sample has approximately 500,000 clones; around 79% are singletons. There are 16 residues in the CDR3. The V gene lost 3 bases and the J gene lost 0 bases, with 12 bases spanning the gap. From germline, CDR1 is LGHNA and CDR2 YNFKEQ. This receptor was taken from a woman in her thirties or forties in good health. Some clones in this sample may be carry-over from other donors' samples. The chain uses TRBV4-2 and TRBJ1-5; the D gene is possibly TRBD1 (5 bases). The material sequenced was PBMCs. As DNA, the CDR3 is TGTGCCAGCAGCCAGGACGGGGGGTATAGCAATCAGCCCCAGCATTTT. Protein: CASSQDGGYSNQPQHF.